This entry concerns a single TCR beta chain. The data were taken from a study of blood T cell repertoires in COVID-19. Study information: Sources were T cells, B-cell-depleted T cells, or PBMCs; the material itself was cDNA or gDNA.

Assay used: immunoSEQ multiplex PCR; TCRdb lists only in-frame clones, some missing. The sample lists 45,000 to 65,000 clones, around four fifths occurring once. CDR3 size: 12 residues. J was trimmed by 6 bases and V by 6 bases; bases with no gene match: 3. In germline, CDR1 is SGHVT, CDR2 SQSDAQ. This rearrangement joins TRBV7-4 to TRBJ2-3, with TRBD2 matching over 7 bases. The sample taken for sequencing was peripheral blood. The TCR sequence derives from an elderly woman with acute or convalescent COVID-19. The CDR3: CASRRRGDTQYF. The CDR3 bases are TGTGCCAGCAGGAGGCGGGGGGATACGCAGTATTTT. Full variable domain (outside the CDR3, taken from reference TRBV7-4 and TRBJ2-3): GAGVSQSPRYKVAKRGRDVALRCDSISGHVTLYWYRQTLGQGSEVLTYSQSDAQRDKSGRPSGRFSAERPERSVSTLKIQRTEQGDSAVYLCASRRRGDTQYFGPGTRLTVL.